This record covers a single T cell receptor beta chain. The germline V gene encodes CDR1 SEHNR and CDR2 FQNEAQ (reference sequence). This CDR3 spans 16 amino acids. J lost 4 bases, V lost 5 bases, and 10 bases had no gene match. Preparation of the TCRbeta library was carried out with unique molecular identifiers. TCRdb re-called the PCR reads through MiXCR, storing one row per CDR3 protein. Of 440,000 or so distinct CDR3 sequences listed, roughly two fifths are singletons. This record comes from a study of T-cell reconstitution after alpha-beta-depleted transplantation in children. This clonotype was obtained from a girl aged 2 to 10 with aplastic anemia, due to receive a stem cell transplant. Sample: PBMCs, taken before TCRalphabeta/CD19-depleted stem cell transplant. The gene calls are TRBV7-9 and TRBJ2-1, with 8 bases lining up with TRBD2. CDR3 sequence reads: CASSPIAGTVYNEQFF. The CDR3 DNA reads TGTGCCAGCAGCCCAATAGCGGGAACGGTGTACAATGAGCAGTTCTTC. Full variable domain (rest looked up from reference TRBV7-9 and TRBJ2-1): DTGVSQNPRHKITKRGQNVTFRCDPISEHNRLYWYRQTLGQGPEFLTYFQNEAQLEKSRLLSDRFSAERPKGSFSTLEIQRTEQGDSAMYLCASSPIAGTVYNEQFFGPGTRLTVL.